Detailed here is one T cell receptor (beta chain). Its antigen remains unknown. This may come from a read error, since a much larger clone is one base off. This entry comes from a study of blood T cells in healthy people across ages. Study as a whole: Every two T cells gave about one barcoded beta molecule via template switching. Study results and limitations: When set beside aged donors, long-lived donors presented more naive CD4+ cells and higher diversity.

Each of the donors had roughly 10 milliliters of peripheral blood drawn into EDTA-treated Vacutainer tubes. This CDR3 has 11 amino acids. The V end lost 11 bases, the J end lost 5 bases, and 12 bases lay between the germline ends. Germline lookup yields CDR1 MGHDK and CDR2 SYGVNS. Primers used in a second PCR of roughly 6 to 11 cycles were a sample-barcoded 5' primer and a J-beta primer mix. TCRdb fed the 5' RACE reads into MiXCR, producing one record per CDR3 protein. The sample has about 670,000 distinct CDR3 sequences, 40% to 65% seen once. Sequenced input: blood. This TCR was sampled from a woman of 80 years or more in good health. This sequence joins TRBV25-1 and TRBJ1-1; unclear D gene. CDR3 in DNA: TGTGCCCGCAAGGGTCGTACTGAAGCTTTCTTT. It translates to CARKGRTEAFF.